Listed here are 26 T cell receptor beta chains from one sample, sequenced in a study of blood T cells in healthy people across ages. The use of a sample-barcoded 5' primer and a J-beta primer mix characterized a second PCR of about 7 to 12 cycles. TCRdb reprocessed the 5' RACE reads with MiXCR, giving one entry per CDR3 protein. Of approximately 780,000 distinct CDR3 sequences in the sample, 20% to 30% were seen once. Another study also made use of these data, one on T cells of mothers and their children.

Sequencing was done on a sample of blood. These TCRs come from a boy younger than 18 in good health.

In this sample, this clonotype turned up many times. Here the CDR3 DNA reads TGTGCCAGCTCACCACCATCCTACGAGCAGTACTTC. Protein sequence: CASSPPSYEQYF. The chain employs TRBV18 and TRBJ2-7; D gene unclear. V lost 0 bases and J lost 1, with 1 base in between. Germline assignment: CDR1 KGHSH and CDR2 LQKENI. This CDR3 has 12 residues.

CDR3 protein: CASSLLWAEQYF. CDR3 bases: TGTGCCAGCAGCCTGCTCTGGGCCGAGCAGTACTTC. The chain has TRBV12-3 or TRBV12-4 and TRBJ2-5; D call uncertain. TRBJ2-7 matches the DNA end more closely, so the J call is doubtful. The CDR3 is made up of 12 amino acids.

This clonotype was observed a handful of times. This chain links TRBV25-1 with TRBJ1-4; TRBD1 might be the D (6 bases). V lost 4 bases and J lost 8, with 8 bases in between. Germline V gene sequence: CDR1 MGHDK, CDR2 SYGVNS. This CDR3 has 12 residues. The CDR3: CASSARGEKLFF. The CDR3 DNA reads as TGTGCCAGCAGTGCCAGGGGAGAAAAACTGTTTTTT.

V and J are TRBV6-1 and TRBJ1-4; no reliable D call. V lost 2 bases and J 6 bases, leaving 10 bases between the germline ends. Looked up from germline, CDR1 is MNHNS and CDR2 is SASEGT. This CDR3 comprises 14 residues. DNA for the CDR3: TGTGCCAGCAGTGAAAGTCCAGGTGATGAAAAACTGTTTTTT. Protein sequence: CASSESPGDEKLFF.

The rearrangement uses TRBV2 and TRBJ2-5, with no clear D. The J call could be wrong; TRBJ2-7 is a better fit for the DNA end. The CDR3 loop spans 14 amino acids. The germline gives CDR1 SNHLY, CDR2 FYNNEI. The CDR3 is CASSASLDGYEQYF. The CDR3 region has the DNA TGTGCCAGCAGTGCTTCCCTAGACGGCTACGAGCAGTACTTC.

This clonotype was counted only a few times. This chain joins TRBV20-1 and TRBJ2-7; D gene uncertain. Trimming took off 4 bases at V and 0 bases at J, with 13 bases between the two ends. The V gene's germline CDR1 is DFQATT and CDR2 SNEGSKA (reference sequence). The CDR3 totals 14 residues. In nucleotides, the CDR3 is TGCAGTGCTAAGGTTTCTAGAAGCTCCTACGAGCAGTACTTC. Amino acid sequence: CSAKVSRSSYEQYF.

The CDR3, as DNA: TGCAGTGCTGTTAGCGGGGGGTACGAGCAGTACTTC. Protein sequence: CSAVSGGYEQYF. This chain connects TRBV20-1 to TRBJ2-7; 10 bases line up with TRBD2. The CDR3 has 12 residues. Germline-derived CDR1 and CDR2 are DFQATT and SNEGSKA (reference sequence). After removal of 5 bases from V and 4 bases from J, the junction contained 2 bases not matched to a gene.

This clonotype was seen more than once but under ten times. An end of the junction does not agree with germline; a read error may underlie this. J is TRBJ2-1 and V is TRBV5-1, with D hard to call. The CDR3 runs to 15 residues. CDR1 and CDR2 from the germline V gene are SGHRS and YFSETQ. The DNA of the CDR3 is TGCGCCAGCAGCTTAACCCTGCGCTCCCACAATGAGCAGTTCTTC. Translation: CASSLTLRSHNEQFF.

The V call is TRBV4-1, the J call TRBJ2-7; D might be TRBD2 (7 bases). The CDR3 consists of 15 residues. Trimming stripped 1 base from V and 2 bases from J, with 12 bases between. Germline assignment: CDR1 MGHRA and CDR2 YSYEKL. CDR3 in amino acids: CASSQGRGGAYEQYF. CDR3 DNA sequence: TGCGCCAGCAGCCAAGGGAGGGGGGGCGCCTACGAGCAGTACTTC.

This clonotype was counted between two and nine times. The chain carries TRBV4-2 and TRBJ2-2, with unresolved D. Trimming took 1 base from V and 4 from J, leaving 19 bases between them. CDR1 and CDR2 from the germline V gene are LGHNA and YNFKEQ. CDR3 length: 18 amino acids. The CDR3 DNA follows: TGTGCCAGCAGCCAAGCGATACCGGGCCCTAGGATCACCGGGGAGCTGTTTTTT. As protein: CASSQAIPGPRITGELFF.

V is TRBV5-1 and J is TRBJ2-2; the D gene is possibly TRBD1 (5 bases). Per the germline V gene, CDR1 is SGHRS and CDR2 is YFSETQ. CDR3 length: 14 amino acids. V was clipped by 6 bases and J by 1 base, with 10 bases between them. CDR3 residues: CASNEGQNTGELFF. CDR3 coding DNA: TGCGCCAGCAACGAAGGACAGAACACCGGGGAGCTGTTTTTT.

This clonotype occurred once. In DNA, the CDR3 is TGCGCCAGCAGCCAAGATAGGGCCAAGATGAACACTGAAGCTTTCTTT. It yields the protein CASSQDRAKMNTEAFF. V and J are TRBV4-1 and TRBJ1-1, with D unresolved. CDR3 length equals 16 residues. Per the germline V gene, CDR1 is MGHRA and CDR2 is YSYEKL. Trimming removed 0 bases from V and 0 bases from J, with 11 bases in between.

The chain combines TRBV28 with TRBJ2-4; 11 nucleotides agree with TRBD2. The V segment lost 6 bases and the J segment 3 bases; nucleotides outside the gene matches: 16. Looked up from germline, CDR1 is MDHEN and CDR2 is SYDVKM. This CDR3 is built from 19 residues. The DNA for the CDR3 is TGTGCCAGCAGCCGGCGGGGACTAGCGGATCGATGGGGCAAAAACATTCAGTACTTC. Translation gives CASSRRGLADRWGKNIQYF.

In the case of this clonotype: Since the CDR3 does not end with the conserved phenylalanine or tryptophan, this likely comes from a read error. This chain uses TRBV5-1 with TRBJ2-3, with D possibly called TRBD1 or TRBD2 (5 bases each). Trimming left V 0 bases short and J 2 bases short, with 7 bases between. Germline CDR1 and CDR2: SGHRS and YFSETQ. The CDR3 covers 14 residues. The CDR3 sequence: CASSLGGTTDTQYL. For the CDR3, the DNA is TGCGCCAGCAGCTTGGGAGGGACCACAGATACGCAGTATCTT.

V gene TRBV20-1 combines with J gene TRBJ2-7, with a tentative D call TRBD2 (5 bases). Trimming took off 5 bases at V and 7 bases at J, with 21 bases between the two ends. The CDR3 is made up of 14 amino acids. CDR1 and CDR2 (germline): DFQATT, SNEGSKA (reference sequence). DNA of the CDR3: TGCAGTGCTCCCTCCCCCGAGACTAAAAGGGAGCAGTACTTC. Protein: CSAPSPETKREQYF.

The chain couples TRBV14 to TRBJ2-1, with 8 nucleotides matching TRBD2. Germline trimming cut 2 bases from V and 16 bases from J; bases unmatched to any gene: 4. The CDR3 extends over 11 amino acids. Germline lookup yields CDR1 SGHDN and CDR2 FVKESK. CDR3 protein: CASSQRGGLFF. In nucleotides, the CDR3 is TGTGCCAGCAGCCAACGGGGGGGCCTATTCTTC.

The chain links TRBV12-3 or TRBV12-4 to TRBJ2-5, with D unresolved. The DNA end is more similar to TRBJ2-7, so the J call may be wrong. This CDR3 is 15 amino acids long. CDR3 nucleotide sequence: TGTGCCAGCAGTCTCCGGGTAGGCCGAACCTACGAGCAGTACTTC. Translating gives CASSLRVGRTYEQYF.

V usage is TRBV12-3 or TRBV12-4 and J usage is TRBJ2-3; 10 bases agree with TRBD2. The CDR3 has 17 residues. Trimming removed 2 bases from V and 3 bases from J; junction bases left unmatched: 8. The CDR3 protein is CASSLYSGGVQTDTQYF. The CDR3 nucleotides are TGTGCCAGCAGTTTATACAGCGGGGGGGTGCAGACAGATACGCAGTATTTT.

This clonotype was seen more than once but under ten times. V gene TRBV11-2 combines with J gene TRBJ1-2; D possibly corresponds to TRBD1 (5 bases). Germline assignment: CDR1 SGHAT and CDR2 FQNNGV. Between the trimmed V and J ends, which lost 7 bases and 0 bases, there was a span of 18 bases. This CDR3 has 16 residues. This chain's CDR3 is CASTLSGPTPNYGYTF. The CDR3 DNA sequence: TGTGCCAGCACCCTGTCAGGGCCTACCCCTAACTATGGCTACACCTTC.

This clonotype was seen just once. This rearrangement joins TRBV7-9 to TRBJ2-6, with D possibly TRBD2 on 6 matching bases. The CDR3 covers 17 residues. Germline V gene lookup returns CDR1 SEHNR and CDR2 FQNEAQ (reference sequence). Trimming left V 4 bases short and J 0 bases short, with 13 bases between. CDR3 sequence reads: CASSSRPDYSGANVLTF. CDR3 coding DNA: TGTGCCAGCAGCTCTAGGCCGGACTACTCTGGGGCCAACGTCCTGACTTTC.

This clonotype appeared a few times. This chain links TRBV20-1 with TRBJ2-3; 10 bases map to TRBD2. The trim removed 5 bases at V and 2 bases at J, leaving 16 bases unmatched. The CDR3 runs to 18 residues. The germline CDR1 and CDR2 sequences are DFQATT and SNEGSKA (reference sequence). The CDR3, as DNA: TGCAGTGCTTGGGATGAGGGATTACTAGCGGGATCCACAGATACGCAGTATTTT. This encodes CSAWDEGLLAGSTDTQYF.

This clonotype has at least ten counts. The chain links TRBV29-1 to TRBJ1-4; tentatively, D is TRBD1 (5 bases). The CDR3 is 13 residues long. Trimming pared 6 bases from V and 8 bases from J, leaving 16 bases between. Germline V lookup: CDR1 SQVTM, CDR2 ANQGSEA. The CDR3 is CSVPSGVSEKLFF. The DNA for the CDR3 is TGCAGCGTCCCTTCGGGGGTCTCGGAAAAACTGTTTTTT.

The V call is TRBV5-1, the J call TRBJ2-5; a weak D match, TRBD1 (5 bases). The DNA matches TRBJ2-1 better at its end, which makes the J call doubtful. The CDR3 contains 15 residues. Germline CDR1 reads SGHRS; CDR2 reads YFSETQ. The CDR3 reads CASSLVGEYYNEQFF. The CDR3 DNA reads as TGCGCCAGCAGCTTGGTAGGGGAATACTACAATGAGCAGTTCTTC.

This clonotype occurred a few times. The rearrangement joins TRBV27 to TRBJ1-2; D uncertain. V lost 2 bases and J 0 bases, leaving 10 bases between the germline ends. This CDR3 has 15 residues. CDR1 is MNHEY, CDR2 SMNVEV, per germline (reference sequence). CDR3 nucleotide sequence: TGTGCCAGCAGTTTAACAGACGGCTCTAACTATGGCTACACCTTC. This encodes CASSLTDGSNYGYTF.

This chain connects TRBV27 to TRBJ2-5; D unresolved. The J call may be wrong; the DNA end is better matched by TRBJ2-7. The CDR3 is made up of 13 amino acids. Looked up from germline, CDR1 is MNHEY and CDR2 is SMNVEV (reference sequence). CDR3 bases: TGTGCCAGCAGTTTAGGTTCCAGGTACGAGCAGTACTTC. Translated, it gives CASSLGSRYEQYF.

This clonotype was found a few times. This chain connects TRBV29-1 to TRBJ2-5; TRBD1 matches at 7 bases. Gene TRBJ2-7 matches the end of the DNA better, so the J call may be wrong. This CDR3 region has 12 residues. CDR1 and CDR2 (germline): SQVTM, ANQGSEA. CDR3 nucleotides: TGCAGCGCACAGGGGAGCTCCTACGAGCAGTACTTC. Translated: CSAQGSSYEQYF.